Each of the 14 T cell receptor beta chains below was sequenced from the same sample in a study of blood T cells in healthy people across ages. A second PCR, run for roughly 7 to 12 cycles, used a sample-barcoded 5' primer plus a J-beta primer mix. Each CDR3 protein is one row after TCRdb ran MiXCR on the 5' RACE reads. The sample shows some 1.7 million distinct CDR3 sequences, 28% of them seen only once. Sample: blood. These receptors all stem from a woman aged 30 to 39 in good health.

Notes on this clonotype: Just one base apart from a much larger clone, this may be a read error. CDR3 in amino acids: CSVWWRNIQYF. Written as DNA, the CDR3 is TGCAGCGTTTGGTGGAGAAACATTCAGTACTTC. The chain couples TRBV29-1 to TRBJ2-5; D gene uncertain. The J call may be faulty, since TRBJ2-4 better matches the DNA end. Germline V gene data show CDR1 as SQVTM and CDR2 as ANQGSEA. The CDR3 has 11 residues.

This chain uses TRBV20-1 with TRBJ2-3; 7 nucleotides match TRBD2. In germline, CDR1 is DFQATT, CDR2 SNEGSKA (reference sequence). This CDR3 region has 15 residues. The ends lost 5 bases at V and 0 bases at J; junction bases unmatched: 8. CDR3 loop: CSAGRLAASTDTQYF. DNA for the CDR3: TGCAGTGCTGGAAGACTAGCCGCTAGCACAGATACGCAGTATTTT.

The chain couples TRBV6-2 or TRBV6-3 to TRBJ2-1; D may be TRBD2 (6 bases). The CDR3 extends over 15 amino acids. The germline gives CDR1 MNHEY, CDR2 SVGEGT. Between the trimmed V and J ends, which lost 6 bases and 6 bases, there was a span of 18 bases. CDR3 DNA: TGTGCCAGCAGAGGTCTCGGGAGAAGTTGCAATGAGCAGTTCTTC. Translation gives CASRGLGRSCNEQFF.

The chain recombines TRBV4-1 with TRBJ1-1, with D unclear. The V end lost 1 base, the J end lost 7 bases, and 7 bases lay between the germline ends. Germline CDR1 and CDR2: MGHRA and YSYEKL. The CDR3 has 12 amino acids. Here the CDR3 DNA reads TGCGCCAGCAGCCAAGGGTTCCGTGAAGCTTTCTTT. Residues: CASSQGFREAFF.

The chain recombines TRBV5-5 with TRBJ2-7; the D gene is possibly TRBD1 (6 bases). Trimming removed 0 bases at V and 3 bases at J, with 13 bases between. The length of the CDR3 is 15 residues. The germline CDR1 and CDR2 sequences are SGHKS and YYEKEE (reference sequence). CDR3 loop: CASSLAGTLNYEQYF. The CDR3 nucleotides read TGTGCCAGCAGCTTGGCCGGGACACTCAACTACGAGCAGTACTTC.

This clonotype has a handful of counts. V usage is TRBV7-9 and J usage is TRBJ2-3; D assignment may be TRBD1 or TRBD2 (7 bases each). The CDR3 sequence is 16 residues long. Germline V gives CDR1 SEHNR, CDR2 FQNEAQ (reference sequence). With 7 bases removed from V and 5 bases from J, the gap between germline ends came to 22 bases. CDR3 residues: CASTRGGVVPGDTQYF. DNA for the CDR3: TGTGCCAGCACCAGGGGGGGAGTCGTTCCCGGAGATACGCAGTATTTT.

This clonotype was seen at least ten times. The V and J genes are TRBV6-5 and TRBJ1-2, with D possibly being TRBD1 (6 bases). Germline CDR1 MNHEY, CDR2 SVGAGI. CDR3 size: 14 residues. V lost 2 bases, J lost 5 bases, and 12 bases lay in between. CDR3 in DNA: TGTGCCAGCAGTTACCGGGACATGGGGTATGGCTACACCTTC. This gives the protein CASSYRDMGYGYTF.

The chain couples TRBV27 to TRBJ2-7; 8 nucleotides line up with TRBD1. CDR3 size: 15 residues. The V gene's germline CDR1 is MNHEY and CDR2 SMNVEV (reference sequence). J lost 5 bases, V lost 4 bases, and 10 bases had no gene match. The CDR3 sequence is CASSSEDRVGHEQYF. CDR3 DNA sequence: TGTGCCAGCAGTTCCGAGGACAGGGTGGGCCACGAGCAGTACTTC.

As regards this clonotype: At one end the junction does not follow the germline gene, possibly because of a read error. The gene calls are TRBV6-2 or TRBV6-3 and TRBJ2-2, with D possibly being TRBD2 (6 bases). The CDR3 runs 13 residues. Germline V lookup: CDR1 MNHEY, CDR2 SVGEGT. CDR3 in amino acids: CASIAVLTGEPFF. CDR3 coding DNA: TGTGCCAGCATAGCGGTACTCACCGGGGAGCCGTTTTTT.

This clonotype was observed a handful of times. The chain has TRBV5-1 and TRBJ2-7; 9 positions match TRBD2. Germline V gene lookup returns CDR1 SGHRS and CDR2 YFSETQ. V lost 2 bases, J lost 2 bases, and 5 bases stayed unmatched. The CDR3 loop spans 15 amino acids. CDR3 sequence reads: CASSFFSGSAYEQYF. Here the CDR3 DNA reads TGCGCCAGCAGCTTCTTTAGCGGGAGCGCCTACGAGCAGTACTTC.

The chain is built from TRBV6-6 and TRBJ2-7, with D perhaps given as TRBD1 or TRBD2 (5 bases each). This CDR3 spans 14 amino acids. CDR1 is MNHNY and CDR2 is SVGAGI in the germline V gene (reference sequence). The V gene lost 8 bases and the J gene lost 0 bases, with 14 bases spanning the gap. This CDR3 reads CASWDEAGSYEQYF. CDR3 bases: TGTGCCAGCTGGGACGAGGCGGGCTCCTACGAGCAGTACTTC.

The CDR3 coding sequence is TGTGCCAGCAGTGAATTGGGGTTCGACGAGCAGTACTTC. Protein: CASSELGFDEQYF. The gene calls are TRBV2 and TRBJ2-7; the D is unclear. Germline-derived CDR1 and CDR2 are SNHLY and FYNNEI. The CDR3 loop spans 13 amino acids. The V and J ends lost 2 bases and 5 bases respectively, with 10 bases between them. Together with reference TRBV2 and TRBJ2-7, the CDR3 gives the full variable domain: EPEVTQTPSHQVTQMGQEVILRCVPISNHLYFYWYRQILGQKVEFLVSFYNNEISEKSEIFDDQFSVERPDGSNFTLKIRSTKLEDSAMYFCASSELGFDEQYFGPGTRLTVT.

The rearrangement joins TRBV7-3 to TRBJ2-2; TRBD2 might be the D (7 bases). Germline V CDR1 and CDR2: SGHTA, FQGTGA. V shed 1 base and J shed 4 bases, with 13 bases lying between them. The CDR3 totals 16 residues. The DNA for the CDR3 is TGTGCCAGCAGCTTAAATCGGGGGGCTTCCACCGGGGAGCTGTTTTTT. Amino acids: CASSLNRGASTGELFF.

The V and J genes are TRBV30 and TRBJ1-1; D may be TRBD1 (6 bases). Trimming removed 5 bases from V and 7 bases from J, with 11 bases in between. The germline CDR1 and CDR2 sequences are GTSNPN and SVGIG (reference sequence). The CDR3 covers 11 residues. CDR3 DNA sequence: TGTGCCTGGGTGCAGGGGCTTGAAGCTTTCTTT. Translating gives CAWVQGLEAFF.